Shown below are 3 T cell receptor beta chains from a single sample sequenced in a study of vaccination and CD4 T cells after COVID-19 (dated by TCRdb to 2022 to 2024). Sample treatment or condition, as interpreted from the label and publication: 10-day PBMC culture with coronavirus spike peptide pools or control peptides (ViraFEST assay). Library preparation employed PCR. The instrument was an Illumina iSeq 100. DNA from cultured CD4+ T cells was subjected to TCR sequencing with the Oncomine TCR Beta short-read assay at the Johns Hopkins FTIC core. TCRdb trimmed public reads at Q25 via fastp, called clones via MiXCR and kept in-frame beta chains. Here each entry gathers all rows of one CDR3 protein and keeps the most common genes and DNA. Within this sample are approximately 10,000 distinct CDR3 sequences, with 76% of them counted one time only. Approximately 10% of the sample rests with the top ten.

The antigens for these receptors are not known. The sample taken for sequencing was CD4+ T cells from blood, cultured in vitro. These receptors were obtained from a human donor who had recovered from COVID-19.

V and J are TRBV5-1 and TRBJ1-3, with 7 nucleotides matching TRBD1. With V trimmed by 4 bases and J by 3 bases, 7 bases remained unmatched. Germline lookup yields CDR1 SGHRS and CDR2 YFSETQ. The CDR3 runs 15 residues. The CDR3 sequence: CASSASGGRGNTIYF. As DNA, the CDR3 is TGCGCCAGCAGCGCCTCAGGGGGACGTGGAAACACCATATATTTT. Filled out from reference TRBV5-1 and TRBJ1-3, the complete variable domain reads KAGVTQTPRYLIKTRGQQVTLSCSPISGHRSVSWYQQTPGQGLQFLFEYFSETQRNKGNFPGRFSGRQFSNSRSEMNVSTLELGDSALYLCASSASGGRGNTIYFGEGSWLTVV.

In this sample, this clonotype turned up a few times. The chain carries TRBV6-1 and TRBJ1-2, with 12 nucleotides matching TRBD1. The CDR3 loop spans 14 amino acids. J gave up 5 bases and V 5 bases, and 3 bases lay outside the gene matches. Germline V lookup: CDR1 MNHNS, CDR2 SASEGT. The CDR3 bases are TGTGCCAGCAGTCGGGACAGGGGGCAATATGGCTACACCTTC. Translating gives CASSRDRGQYGYTF.

The chain employs TRBV2 and TRBJ1-2; possible D gene TRBD1, 5 bases. CDR3 length: 13 amino acids. Per germline, CDR1 SNHLY and CDR2 FYNNEI. V was clipped by 6 bases and J by 7 bases, with 15 bases between them. The CDR3 spells CASRAGTAFGYTF. In nucleotides, the CDR3 is TGTGCCAGCAGGGCAGGGACGGCCTTTGGCTACACCTTC.